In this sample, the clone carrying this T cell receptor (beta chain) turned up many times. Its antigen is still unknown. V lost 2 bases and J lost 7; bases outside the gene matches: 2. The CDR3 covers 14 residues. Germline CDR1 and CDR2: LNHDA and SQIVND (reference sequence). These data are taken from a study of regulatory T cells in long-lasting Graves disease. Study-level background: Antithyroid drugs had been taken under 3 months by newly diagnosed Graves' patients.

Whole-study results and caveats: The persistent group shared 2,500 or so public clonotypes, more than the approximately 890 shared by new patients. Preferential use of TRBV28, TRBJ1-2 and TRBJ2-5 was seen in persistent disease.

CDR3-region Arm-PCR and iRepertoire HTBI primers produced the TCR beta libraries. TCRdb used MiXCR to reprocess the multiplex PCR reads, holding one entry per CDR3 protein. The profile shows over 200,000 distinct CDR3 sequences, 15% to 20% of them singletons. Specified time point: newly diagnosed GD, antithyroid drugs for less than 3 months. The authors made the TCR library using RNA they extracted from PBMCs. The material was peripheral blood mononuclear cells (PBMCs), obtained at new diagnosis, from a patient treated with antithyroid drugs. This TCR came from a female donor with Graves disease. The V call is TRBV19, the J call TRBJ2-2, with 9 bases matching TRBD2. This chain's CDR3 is CASSIRLADGELFF. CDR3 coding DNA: TGTGCCAGTAGTATACGACTAGCGGACGGGGAGCTGTTTTTT.